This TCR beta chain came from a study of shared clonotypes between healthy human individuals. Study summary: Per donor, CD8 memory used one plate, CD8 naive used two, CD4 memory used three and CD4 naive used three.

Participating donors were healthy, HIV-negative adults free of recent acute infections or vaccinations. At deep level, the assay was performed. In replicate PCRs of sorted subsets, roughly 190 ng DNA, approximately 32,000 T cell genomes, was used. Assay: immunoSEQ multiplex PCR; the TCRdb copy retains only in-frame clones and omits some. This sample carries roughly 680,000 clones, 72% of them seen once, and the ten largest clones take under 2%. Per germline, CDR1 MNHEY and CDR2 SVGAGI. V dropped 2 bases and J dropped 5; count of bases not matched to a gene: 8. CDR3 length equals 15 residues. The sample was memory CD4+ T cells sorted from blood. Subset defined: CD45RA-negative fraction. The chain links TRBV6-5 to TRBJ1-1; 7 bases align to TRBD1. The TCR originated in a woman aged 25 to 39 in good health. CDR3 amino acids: CASSYNQGEGTEAFF. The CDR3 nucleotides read TGTGCCAGCAGTTACAACCAGGGGGAAGGGACTGAAGCTTTCTTT.